The 16 T cell receptor beta chains given below trace back to one sample, sequenced in a study of blood T cell repertoires in COVID-19. The protocol was immunoSEQ multiplex PCR, while the TCRdb copy is restricted to in-frame clones and leaves out a portion. Of approximately 170,000 clones detected, around 79% appear once; the ten largest clones hold around 11%. The specimen was peripheral blood. These receptors were obtained from a woman aged 50 to 60 with acute or convalescent COVID-19.

The chain links TRBV30 to TRBJ2-3, with D possibly TRBD2 on 5 matching bases. V lost 3 bases to trimming and J lost 4 bases, with 5 bases between them. Germline CDR1 and CDR2: GTSNPN and SVGIG (reference sequence). This CDR3 has 11 residues. This chain's CDR3 is CAWREADTQYF. For the CDR3, the DNA is TGTGCCTGGAGGGAGGCAGATACGCAGTATTTT.

The chain has TRBV12-5 and TRBJ2-1; 7 bases are a match to TRBD2. Trimming took 2 bases from V and 3 from J; bases not matched to a gene: 7. The germline V gene encodes CDR1 LGHNT and CDR2 FRNRAP. The CDR3 covers 16 residues. The CDR3 here is CASGLPEASGYNEQFF. In DNA, the CDR3 is TGTGCTAGTGGTTTGCCAGAGGCTAGCGGCTACAATGAGCAGTTCTTC.

There are a few counts of this clone. This sequence joins TRBV29-1 and TRBJ1-2, with TRBD1 as a possible D gene (5 bases). Trimming cost V 5 bases and J 4 bases, with 8 bases left between them. This CDR3 is 11 amino acids long. Germline values: CDR1 SQVTM, CDR2 ANQGSEA. CDR3 DNA sequence: TGCAGCGTTCTGGGGGGCTATGGCTACACCTTC. Translated: CSVLGGYGYTF.

V gene TRBV28 combines with J gene TRBJ1-5, with 8 bases that match TRBD1. Germline CDR1 MDHEN, CDR2 SYDVKM. J gave up 7 bases and V 5 bases, and 10 bases lay outside the gene matches. The CDR3 has 15 amino acids. CDR3 bases: TGTGCCAGCAGTAGATTGGGACAGGCGGAACAGCCCCAGCATTTT. It is translated as CASSRLGQAEQPQHF.

This sequence joins TRBV28 and TRBJ1-1, with D perhaps TRBD1 (6 bases). The CDR3 runs to 15 residues. Germline CDR1 and CDR2: MDHEN and SYDVKM. Trimming took off 3 bases at V and 3 bases at J, with 14 bases between the two ends. The CDR3 spells CASSLVRGGHTEAFF. The CDR3 bases are TGTGCCAGCAGTTTGGTCAGGGGCGGGCACACTGAAGCTTTCTTT.

This clone was observed a single time. The genes are TRBV5-4 and TRBJ2-3, with a tentative D call TRBD2 (6 bases). There are 14 residues in the CDR3. Trimming removed 5 bases from V and 2 bases from J, with 12 bases in between. The germline V gene has CDR1 SGHNT and CDR2 YYREEE (reference sequence). CDR3 in DNA: TGTGCCAGCAGAACGGACTACTCCACAGATACGCAGTATTTT. It is translated as CASRTDYSTDTQYF.

The chain recombines TRBV20-1 with TRBJ2-7; D may be TRBD1 (5 bases). The CDR3 has 14 amino acids. Germline V gene lookup returns CDR1 DFQATT and CDR2 SNEGSKA (reference sequence). The V end lost 3 bases, the J end lost 2 bases, and 14 bases lay between the germline ends. The CDR3 DNA is TGCAGTGCTAGTAAGGGGCCAGCAACCTACGAGCAGTACTTC. Translating it yields CSASKGPATYEQYF.

J is TRBJ2-6 and V is TRBV19; D is perhaps TRBD1 (6 bases). Germline lookup yields CDR1 LNHDA and CDR2 SQIVND (reference sequence). The V end was cut by 8 bases, the J end by 4 bases, with 12 bases between. The CDR3 is made up of 14 amino acids. Here the CDR3 reads CASEQGPGANVLTF. CDR3 nucleotides: TGTGCCAGTGAACAGGGCCCGGGGGCCAACGTCCTGACTTTC.

The chain couples TRBV29-1 to TRBJ2-2; 11 nucleotides agree with TRBD1. The CDR3 covers 14 residues. Germline V gene lookup returns CDR1 SQVTM and CDR2 ANQGSEA. Trimming took 5 bases from V and 4 from J; bases not matched to a gene: 3. Written as DNA, the CDR3 is TGCAGCGTTACCGGGACAGGGGGCACCGGGGAGCTGTTTTTT. It translates to CSVTGTGGTGELFF.

The chain couples TRBV7-8 to TRBJ2-7; tentatively, D is TRBD1 or TRBD2 (6 bases each). The CDR3 spans 13 residues. In germline, CDR1 is SGHVS, CDR2 FQNEAQ. Between the trimmed V and J ends, which lost 5 bases and 7 bases, there was a span of 15 bases. The CDR3 nucleotides read TGTGCCAGCAGCCGGGGGTCCAGGGGTGAGCAGTACTTC. This sequence encodes CASSRGSRGEQYF.

This chain connects TRBV19 to TRBJ1-2; D not certain. Germline CDR1 is LNHDA and CDR2 is SQIVND (reference sequence). V shed 7 bases and J shed 4 bases, with 10 bases lying between them. The CDR3 sequence is 12 residues long. Here the CDR3 reads CASTYLGYGYTF. In DNA form, the CDR3 reads TGTGCCAGTACCTATCTCGGCTATGGCTACACCTTC.

The V call is TRBV10-1, the J call TRBJ1-3; TRBD1 aligns across 9 bases. Germline V gene lookup returns CDR1 WNHNN and CDR2 SYGVQD (reference sequence). The V segment lost 6 bases and the J segment 0 bases; nucleotides outside the gene matches: 6. This CDR3 spans 16 amino acids. CDR3 DNA: TGCGCCAGCAGCCACGGGACAGGGAGCTCTGGAAACACCATATATTTT. Translating it yields CASSHGTGSSGNTIYF.

The V call is TRBV19, the J call TRBJ1-2, with 7 bases that match TRBD1. V lost 1 base to trimming and J lost 8 bases; unmatched junction nucleotides: 16. Germline lookup yields CDR1 LNHDA and CDR2 SQIVND (reference sequence). The CDR3 totals 17 residues. CDR3 sequence: CASSIVLRDRALRGYTF. As DNA, the CDR3 is TGTGCCAGTAGTATAGTTCTCCGGGACAGAGCTCTCCGGGGCTACACCTTC.

The V gene is TRBV19, the J gene TRBJ1-6, with D uncertain. Germline lookup yields CDR1 LNHDA and CDR2 SQIVND (reference sequence). Trimming pared 7 bases from V and 7 bases from J, leaving 11 bases between. This CDR3 has 13 residues. CDR3 sequence reads: CASTRSGNSPLHF. CDR3 bases: TGTGCCAGTACCCGTAGCGGGAATTCACCCCTCCACTTT.

This clone was counted between two and nine times. CDR3 residues: CASSQSGTGRAGNTIYF. For the CDR3, the DNA is TGTGCCAGCAGCCAATCCGGGACAGGGAGAGCAGGAAACACCATATATTTT. The chain couples TRBV9 to TRBJ1-3, with TRBD1 matching over 9 bases. This CDR3 has 17 residues. The J segment lost 4 bases and the V segment lost 4 bases, leaving 12 bases of the junction unmatched. Germline V gene data show CDR1 as SGDLS and CDR2 as YYNGEE.

CDR3 sequence: CASNIPGVRGNIQYF. The CDR3 DNA reads TGTGCCAGCAACATACCCGGGGTTCGGGGAAACATTCAGTACTTC. The chain couples TRBV28 to TRBJ2-4, with D tentatively TRBD2 (5 bases). This CDR3 region has 15 residues. The germline CDR1 and CDR2 sequences are MDHEN and SYDVKM. V gave up 7 bases and J gave up 6 bases, with 19 bases separating them.